This TCR beta chain was captured by sequencing in a study of shared clonotypes between healthy human individuals. Overall study context: Participating donors consisted of a couple of women and a few men aged 18 to 49. Study conclusions and caveats: Sampling included only blood; tissue repertoires likely differ.

The donor population consisted of healthy HIV-negative adults with no recent acute infections or vaccinations. Concerning this clone itself: Its specificity is not known.

The length of the CDR3 is 15 residues. Germline CDR1 and CDR2: SNHLY and FYNNEI. The V and J ends lost 3 bases and 4 bases, in that order; junction bases with no gene match: 7. Profiling relied on immunoSEQ multiplex PCR, and the TCRdb table lists in-frame clones only, not all of them. The sample has roughly 2.2 million clones; around 93% are singletons. The TCR sequence derives from a man aged 18 to 29 in good health. Some clones in this sample may be carry-over from other donors' samples. Sequencing was done on a sample of naive CD4+ T cells from PBMCs. Sample subset: CD45RA+ positively selected. The genes are TRBV2 and TRBJ2-7, with 9 bases aligning to TRBD2. CDR3 in DNA: TGTGCCAGCAGTGACAAGGCGGGAGGGCCATACGAGCAGTACTTC. It yields the protein CASSDKAGGPYEQYF. Filled out from reference TRBV2 and TRBJ2-7, the complete variable domain reads EPEVTQTPSHQVTQMGQEVILRCVPISNHLYFYWYRQILGQKVEFLVSFYNNEISEKSEIFDDQFSVERPDGSNFTLKIRSTKLEDSAMYFCASSDKAGGPYEQYFGPGTRLTVT.